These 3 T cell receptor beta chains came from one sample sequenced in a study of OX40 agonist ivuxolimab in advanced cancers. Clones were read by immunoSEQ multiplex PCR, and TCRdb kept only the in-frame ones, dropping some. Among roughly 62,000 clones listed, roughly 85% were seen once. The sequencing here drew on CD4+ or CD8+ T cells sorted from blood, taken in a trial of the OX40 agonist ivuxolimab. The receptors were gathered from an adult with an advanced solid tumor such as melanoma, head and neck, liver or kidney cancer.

The CDR3 spells CASSIPGLAGAYEQFF. The CDR3, as DNA: TGTGCCAGTAGTATTCCCGGGCTAGCGGGAGCCTATGAGCAGTTCTTC. The chain recombines TRBV19 with TRBJ2-1; 10 bases agree with TRBD2. V was pared by 3 bases and J by 8 bases, with 10 bases of the junction left unmatched. Germline loops: CDR1 LNHDA, CDR2 SQIVND (reference sequence). This CDR3 comprises 16 residues.

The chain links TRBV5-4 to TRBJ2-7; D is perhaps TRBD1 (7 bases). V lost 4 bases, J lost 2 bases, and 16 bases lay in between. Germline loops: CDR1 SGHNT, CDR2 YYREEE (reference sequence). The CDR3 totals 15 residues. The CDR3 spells CASSRPGDSAYEQYF. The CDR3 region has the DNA TGTGCCAGCAGCCGACCGGGGGACAGCGCCTACGAGCAGTACTTC.

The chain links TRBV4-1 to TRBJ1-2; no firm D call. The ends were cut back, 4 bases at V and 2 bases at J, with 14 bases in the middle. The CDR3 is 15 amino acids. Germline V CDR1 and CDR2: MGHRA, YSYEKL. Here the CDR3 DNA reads TGCGCCAGCAGCCTCCTCCAAGGAGGGAACTATGGCTACACCTTC. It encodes CASSLLQGGNYGYTF.